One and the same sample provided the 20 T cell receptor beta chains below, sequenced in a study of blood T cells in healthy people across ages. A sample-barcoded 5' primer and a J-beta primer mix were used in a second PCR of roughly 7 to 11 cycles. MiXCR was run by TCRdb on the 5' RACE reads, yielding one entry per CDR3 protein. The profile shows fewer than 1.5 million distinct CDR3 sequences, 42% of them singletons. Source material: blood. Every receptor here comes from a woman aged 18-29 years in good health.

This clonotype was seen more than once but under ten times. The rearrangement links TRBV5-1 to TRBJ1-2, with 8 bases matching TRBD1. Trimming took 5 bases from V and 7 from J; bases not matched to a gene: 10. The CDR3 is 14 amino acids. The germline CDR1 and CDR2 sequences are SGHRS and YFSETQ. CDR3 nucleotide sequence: TGCGCCAGCAGTCTTCCTTCGGACAGGGCTGGCTACACCTTC. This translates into CASSLPSDRAGYTF.

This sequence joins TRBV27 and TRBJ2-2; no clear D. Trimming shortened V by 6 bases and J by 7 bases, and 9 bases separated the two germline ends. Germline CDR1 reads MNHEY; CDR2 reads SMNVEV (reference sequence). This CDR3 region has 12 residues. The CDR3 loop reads CASSERDGELFF. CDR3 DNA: TGTGCCAGCAGCGAAAGAGACGGGGAGCTGTTTTTT.

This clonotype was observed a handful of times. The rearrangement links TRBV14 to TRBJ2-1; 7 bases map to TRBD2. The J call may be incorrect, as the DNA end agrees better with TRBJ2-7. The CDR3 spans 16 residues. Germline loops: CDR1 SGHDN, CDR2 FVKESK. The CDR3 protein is CASSQGAGVSYNEQYF. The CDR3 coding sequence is TGTGCCAGCAGCCAAGGGGCGGGAGTCTCCTACAATGAGCAGTACTTC.

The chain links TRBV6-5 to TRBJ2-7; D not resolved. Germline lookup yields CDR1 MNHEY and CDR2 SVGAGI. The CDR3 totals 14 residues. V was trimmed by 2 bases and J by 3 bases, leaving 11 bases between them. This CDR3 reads CASSYRDWGYEQYF. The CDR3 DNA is TGTGCCAGCAGTTACCGAGACTGGGGCTACGAGCAGTACTTC.

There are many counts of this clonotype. The CDR3 nucleotides are TGTGCCAGCGCCGTTTCCTCAGGGACAAATAACTATGGCTACACCTTC. Translation gives CASAVSSGTNNYGYTF. This rearrangement joins TRBV6-1 to TRBJ1-2; maybe TRBD1 (6 bases). The V and J ends lost 8 bases and 1 base respectively, with 20 bases between them. There are 16 residues in the CDR3. Germline CDR1 and CDR2: MNHNS and SASEGT.

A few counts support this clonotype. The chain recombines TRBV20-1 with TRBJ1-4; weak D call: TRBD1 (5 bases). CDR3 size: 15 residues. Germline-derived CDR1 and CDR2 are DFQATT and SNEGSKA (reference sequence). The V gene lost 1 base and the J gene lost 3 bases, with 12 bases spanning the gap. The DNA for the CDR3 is TGCAGTGCTAGAGCCAGCAGGGTGGCTAATGAAAAACTGTTTTTT. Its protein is CSARASRVANEKLFF.

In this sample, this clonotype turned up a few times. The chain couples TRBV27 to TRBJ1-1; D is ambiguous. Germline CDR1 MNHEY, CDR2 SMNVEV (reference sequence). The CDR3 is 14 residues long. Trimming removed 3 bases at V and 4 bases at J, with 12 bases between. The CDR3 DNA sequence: TGTGCCAGCAGTTTGGCCGCGGGCTCCACTGAAGCTTTCTTT. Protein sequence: CASSLAAGSTEAFF.

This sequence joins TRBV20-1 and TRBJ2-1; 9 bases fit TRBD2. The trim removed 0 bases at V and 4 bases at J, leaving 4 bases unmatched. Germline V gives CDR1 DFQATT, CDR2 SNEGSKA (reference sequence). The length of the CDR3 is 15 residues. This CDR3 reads CSAREGGGGYNEQFF. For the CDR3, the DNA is TGCAGTGCTAGAGAAGGCGGGGGGGGTTACAATGAGCAGTTCTTC.

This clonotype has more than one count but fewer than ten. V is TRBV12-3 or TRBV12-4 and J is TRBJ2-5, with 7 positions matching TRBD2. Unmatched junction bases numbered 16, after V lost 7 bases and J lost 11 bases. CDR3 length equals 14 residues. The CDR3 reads CASISLGGNNEQYF. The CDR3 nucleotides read TGTGCCAGCATCTCCCTGGGGGGGAACAATGAGCAGTACTTC.

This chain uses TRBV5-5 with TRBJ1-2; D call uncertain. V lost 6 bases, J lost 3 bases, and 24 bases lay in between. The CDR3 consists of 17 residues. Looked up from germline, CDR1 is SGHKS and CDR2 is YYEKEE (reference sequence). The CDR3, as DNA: TGTGCCAGCATCAAAGGCGGTTCGGGGTCCTACGACTATGGCTACACCTTC. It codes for CASIKGGSGSYDYGYTF.

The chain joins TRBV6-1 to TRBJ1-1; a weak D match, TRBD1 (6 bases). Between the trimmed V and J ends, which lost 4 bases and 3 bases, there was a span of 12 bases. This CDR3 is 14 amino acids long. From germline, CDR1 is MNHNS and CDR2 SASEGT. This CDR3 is CASSGRGSDTEAFF. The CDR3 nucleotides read TGTGCCAGCAGTGGCAGGGGATCTGACACTGAAGCTTTCTTT.

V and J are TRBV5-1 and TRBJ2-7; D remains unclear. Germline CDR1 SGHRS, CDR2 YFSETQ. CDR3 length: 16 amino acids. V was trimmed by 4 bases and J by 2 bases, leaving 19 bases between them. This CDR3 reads CASSHENMRPTYEQYF. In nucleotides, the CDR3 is TGCGCCAGCAGCCACGAAAACATGCGTCCGACCTACGAGCAGTACTTC. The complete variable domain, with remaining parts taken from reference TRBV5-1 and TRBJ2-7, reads KAGVTQTPRYLIKTRGQQVTLSCSPISGHRSVSWYQQTPGQGLQFLFEYFSETQRNKGNFPGRFSGRQFSNSRSEMNVSTLELGDSALYLCASSHENMRPTYEQYFGPGTRLTVT.

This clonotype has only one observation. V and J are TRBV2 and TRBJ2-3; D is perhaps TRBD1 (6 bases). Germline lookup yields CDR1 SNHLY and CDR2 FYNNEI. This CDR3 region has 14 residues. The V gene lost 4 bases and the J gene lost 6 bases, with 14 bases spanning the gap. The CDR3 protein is CASSVQGDSDTQYF. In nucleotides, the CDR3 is TGTGCCAGCAGTGTACAGGGAGATTCGGATACGCAGTATTTT.

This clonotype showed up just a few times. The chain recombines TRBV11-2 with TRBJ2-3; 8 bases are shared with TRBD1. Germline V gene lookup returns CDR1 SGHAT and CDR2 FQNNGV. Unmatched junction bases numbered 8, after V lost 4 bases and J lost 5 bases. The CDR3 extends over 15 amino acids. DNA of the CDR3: TGTGCCAGCAGCTCCCAGGGGGCAGGGGGAGATACGCAGTATTTT. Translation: CASSSQGAGGDTQYF. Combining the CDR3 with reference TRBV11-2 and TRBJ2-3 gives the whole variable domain EAGVAQSPRYKIIEKRQSVAFWCNPISGHATLYWYQQILGQGPKLLIQFQNNGVVDDSQLPKDRFSAERLKGVDSTLKIQPAKLEDSAVYLCASSSQGAGGDTQYFGPGTRLTVL.

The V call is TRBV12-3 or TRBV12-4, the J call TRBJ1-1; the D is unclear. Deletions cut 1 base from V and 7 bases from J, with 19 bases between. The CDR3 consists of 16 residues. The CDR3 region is CASSLVPRDGRNEAFF. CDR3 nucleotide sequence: TGTGCCAGCAGTTTAGTCCCGAGAGACGGTAGAAATGAAGCTTTCTTT.

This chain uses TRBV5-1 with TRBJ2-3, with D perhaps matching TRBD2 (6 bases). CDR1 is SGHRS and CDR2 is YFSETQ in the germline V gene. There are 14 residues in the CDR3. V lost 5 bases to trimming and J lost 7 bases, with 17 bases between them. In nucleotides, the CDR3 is TGCGCCAGCAGAGCCGGGGGTTCAGCTTATACGCAGTATTTT. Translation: CASRAGGSAYTQYF.

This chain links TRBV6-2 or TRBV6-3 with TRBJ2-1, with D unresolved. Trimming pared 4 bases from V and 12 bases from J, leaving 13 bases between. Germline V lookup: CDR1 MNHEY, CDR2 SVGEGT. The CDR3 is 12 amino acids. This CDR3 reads CASSSPAIGQFF. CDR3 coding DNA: TGTGCCAGCAGTTCCCCTGCGATAGGGCAGTTCTTC.

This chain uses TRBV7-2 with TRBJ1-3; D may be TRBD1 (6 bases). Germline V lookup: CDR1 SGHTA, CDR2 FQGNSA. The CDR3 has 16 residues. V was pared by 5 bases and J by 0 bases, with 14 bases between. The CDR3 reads CASSPLDSSSGNTIYF. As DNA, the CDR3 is TGTGCCAGCAGCCCTCTGGACAGTTCCTCTGGAAACACCATATATTTT.

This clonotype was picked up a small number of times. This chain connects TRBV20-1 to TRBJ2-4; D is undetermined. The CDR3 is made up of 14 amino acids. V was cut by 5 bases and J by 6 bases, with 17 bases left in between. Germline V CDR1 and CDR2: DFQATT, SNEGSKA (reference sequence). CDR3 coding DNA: TGCAGTGCTCCCCGGGTGGGATACGGAAACATTCAGTACTTC. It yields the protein CSAPRVGYGNIQYF.

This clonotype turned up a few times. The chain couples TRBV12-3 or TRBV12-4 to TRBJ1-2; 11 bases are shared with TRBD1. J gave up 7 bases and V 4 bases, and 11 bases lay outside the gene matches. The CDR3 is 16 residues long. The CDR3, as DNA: TGTGCCAGCAGTTCGCGCCCCGGACAGGGGGCACTTGGCTACACCTTC. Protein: CASSSRPGQGALGYTF.